The T cell receptor (beta chain) described here comes from a study of shared clonotypes between healthy human individuals. Naive CD8 cells lacked CD45RO, underwent positive selection for CCR7 and left out terminally differentiated effector memory CD45RA+ cells. All of the donors resided in Nashville, Tennessee, and each was a Caucasian adult. The authors' processing: Filtering was not the same, since immunoSEQ gave junction-only sequences without quality scores. Assay used: immunoSEQ multiplex PCR; TCRdb lists only in-frame clones, some missing. Clone size and the V and J calls come from that table; the DNA yielded D and trimming. This repertoire shows about 2.2 million clones, approximately 94% found once; its top ten account for more than 1.5%. Concerning this clone itself: Its target is not known.

The study, taken as a whole, reports: Only blood underwent sampling, and tissue repertoires likely differ.

The CDR3 totals 16 residues. CDR1 and CDR2 (germline): LNHDA, SQIVND (reference sequence). The ends were cut back, 3 bases at V and 2 bases at J, with 16 bases in the middle. The origin of this receptor is a man between 18 and 35 years old in good health. Some clones in this sample may be carry-over from other donors' samples. The chain uses TRBV19 and TRBJ1-1; D ambiguous. Material: naive CD8+ T cells from PBMCs. CDR3 amino acids: CASSMVPLSVNTEAFF. The DNA for the CDR3 is TGTGCCAGTAGTATGGTACCACTGAGTGTTAACACTGAAGCTTTCTTT.